The subject of this entry is one T cell receptor beta chain. What it recognizes is unknown. These data belong to a study of cytomegalovirus exposure and HLA in healthy donors. The PCR employed 60 Vbeta primers together with 13 Jbeta primers. Sequencing used immunoSEQ multiplex PCR; TCRdb keeps in-frame clones, though not all of them. The sample has 150,000 to 160,000 clones; 70% to 80% are singletons. Study findings and constraints: From TCR beta sequences, most subjects' HLA-A and HLA-B alleles were reportedly predicted accurately.

Germline CDR1 is LGHNA and CDR2 is YNFKEQ. The CDR3 is made up of 17 amino acids. J was trimmed by 0 bases and V by 5 bases; bases with no gene match: 8. This chain uses TRBV4-2 with TRBJ2-1, with 9 bases fitting TRBD2. Material: PBMCs. This sequence originates from a man aged 30-40 years in good health and CMV-seronegative. CDR3 residues: CASSSSGGPNSYNEQFF. The CDR3 nucleotides read TGTGCCAGCAGCAGCAGCGGGGGGCCGAACTCCTACAATGAGCAGTTCTTC.